This is a list of T cell receptor beta chains from one sample in a study of cytomegalovirus exposure and HLA in healthy donors. Measured with immunoSEQ multiplex PCR; TCRdb has only the in-frame clones, and not every one. The sample includes about 180,000 clones, 82% of them seen just once. Sequencing input: PBMCs. These receptors came from a man aged 40-55 years in good health and CMV-seronegative. Both conserved end residues are part of each CDR3. Fields, in order: D gene, V gene, J gene, clone size, CDR3 protein, CDR3 DNA. The D gene is left open where the match is weak. Rows may omit the clone size; those that give it use once, few, many or a size class.

>NA|TRBV15|TRBJ1-2|NA
CATSRDGQGSYGYTF
TGTGCCACCAGCAGAGATGGGCAGGGGAGCTATGGCTACACCTTC
>TRBD1|TRBV9|TRBJ2-7|once
CASSASRQGRTYEQYF
TGTGCCAGCAGCGCTTCGCGACAGGGTAGAACCTACGAGCAGTACTTC
>NA|TRBV20-1|TRBJ2-1|NA
CSARRANEQFF
TGCAGTGCGAGAAGAGCGAATGAGCAGTTCTTC
>TRBD1|TRBV4-2|TRBJ1-4|NA
CASSQDRQGASGVAEKLFF
TGTGCCAGCAGCCAAGATCGGCAGGGGGCGTCCGGGGTGGCGGAAAAACTGTTTTTT
>TRBD2|TRBV4-1|TRBJ2-7|NA
CASSQEGSGTWSYEQYF
TGCGCCAGCAGCCAAGAGGGGAGCGGGACGTGGTCCTACGAGCAGTACTTC
>NA|TRBV6-1|TRBJ2-2|NA
CASSGARGSGTGELFF
TGTGCCAGCAGTGGGGCCAGGGGATCGGGCACCGGGGAGCTGTTTTTT
>NA|TRBV11-3|TRBJ2-3|NA
CASSLGGSTDTQYF
TGTGCCAGCAGCTTAGGGGGCAGCACAGATACGCAGTATTTT
>TRBD2|TRBV10-1|TRBJ2-2|NA
CASSDTQTGGEPPGELFF
TGCGCCAGCAGTGACACCCAAACGGGGGGGGAGCCCCCCGGGGAGCTGTTTTTT
>NA|TRBV21-1|TRBJ2-5|NA
CASNTGLAGAPLTPETQYF
TGTGCCAGCAATACGGGACTAGCGGGAGCCCCCTTAACCCCAGAGACCCAGTACTTC
>TRBD2|TRBV6-1|TRBJ2-7|NA
CASREGLAGTYEQYF
TGTGCCAGCAGGGAAGGACTAGCGGGTACCTACGAGCAGTACTTC
>TRBD2|TRBV5-1|TRBJ2-5|NA
CASSGFGGGQETQYF
TGCGCCAGCAGCGGTTTCGGGGGGGGACAAGAGACCCAGTACTTC
>NA|TRBV18|TRBJ2-1|few
CASSAQGGSNGGYNEQFF
TGTGCCAGCTCAGCACAGGGTGGGAGCAACGGGGGCTACAATGAGCAGTTCTTC
>TRBD1|TRBV11-3|TRBJ1-1|NA
CASSHRQGAAEAFF
TGTGCCAGCAGCCACAGACAGGGGGCAGCGGAAGCTTTCTTT
>TRBD2|TRBV4-3|TRBJ2-1|NA
CASSQEGSGGSYNEQFF
TGCGCCAGCAGCCAAGAGGGTAGCGGGGGGTCCTACAATGAGCAGTTCTTC
>NA|TRBV19|TRBJ2-7|NA
CASSITRTGRGYEQYF
TGTGCCAGTAGTATAACCCGGACAGGGAGGGGCTACGAGCAGTACTTC
>NA|TRBV13|TRBJ2-1|NA
CASSPSVTGLYGEQFF
TGTGCCAGCAGCCCATCAGTCACAGGGTTATACGGTGAGCAGTTCTTC
>TRBD2|TRBV27|TRBJ2-1|NA
CASSLQLAGNEQFF
TGTGCCAGCAGTTTACAGCTAGCGGGAAATGAGCAGTTCTTC
>NA|TRBV2|TRBJ1-1|NA
CASTEARLNTEAFF
TGTGCCAGCACCGAGGCCCGCCTGAACACTGAAGCTTTCTTT
>TRBD1|TRBV5-1|TRBJ1-3|NA
CASSPGGDGNTIYF
TGCGCCAGCAGCCCAGGGGGCGACGGAAACACCATATATTTT
>TRBD1|TRBV28|TRBJ2-5|NA
CASSQTGRGAETQYF
TGTGCCAGCAGCCAGACAGGGAGAGGTGCAGAGACCCAGTACTTC
>NA|TRBV11-2|TRBJ1-3|NA
CASSIPESSGNTIYF
TGTGCCAGCAGCATCCCGGAGAGCTCTGGAAACACCATATATTTT
>TRBD1|TRBV6-5|TRBJ1-1|NA
CASKPTGITEAFF
TGTGCCAGCAAGCCGACAGGGATCACTGAAGCTTTCTTT
>NA|TRBV7-9|TRBJ2-7|NA
CASSLVGGESYEQYF
TGTGCCAGCAGCTTAGTCGGCGGGGAGTCCTACGAGCAGTACTTC
>TRBD1|TRBV6-1|TRBJ1-2|few
CARTNRGNYGYTF
TGTGCCAGGACCAACAGGGGTAACTATGGCTACACCTTC
>TRBD1|TRBV30|TRBJ1-5|NA
CAWMTGVTNQPQHF
TGTGCCTGGATGACAGGGGTTACCAATCAGCCCCAGCATTTT
>TRBD1|TRBV7-2|TRBJ1-4|NA
CASSEGTAATNEKLFF
TGTGCCAGCAGCGAGGGGACAGCCGCAACTAATGAAAAACTGTTTTTT
>NA|TRBV23-1|TRBJ2-4|few
CASSQWHLAKNIQYF
TGCGCCAGCAGTCAATGGCATTTAGCCAAAAACATTCAGTACTTC
>NA|TRBV7-2|TRBJ1-3|once
CASSLSRGGNTIYF
TGTGCCAGCAGCTTGAGCAGAGGGGGAAACACCATATATTTT
>NA|TRBV18|TRBJ1-1|few
CASSISGSGEAFF
TGTGCCAGCTCAATTTCAGGGTCGGGTGAAGCTTTCTTT
>NA|TRBV7-2|TRBJ2-7|NA
CASEGSYEQYF
TGTGCCAGCGAGGGCTCCTACGAGCAGTACTTC
>TRBD1|TRBV5-1|TRBJ2-2|NA
CASSLAGQGNTGELFF
TGCGCCAGCAGCTTGGCAGGACAGGGGAACACCGGGGAGCTGTTTTTT
>NA|TRBV30|TRBJ1-6|NA
CAWSVNLPISPLHF
TGTGCCTGGAGTGTAAACTTACCCATTTCACCCCTCCACTTT
>TRBD2|TRBV10-3|TRBJ2-7|NA
CAISESKAGGLSYEQYF
TGTGCCATCAGTGAGTCGAAAGCGGGGGGTCTTTCCTACGAGCAGTACTTC
>NA|TRBV27|TRBJ2-3|NA
CASSPQGLIATDTQYF
TGTGCCAGCAGTCCACAGGGCTTAATAGCGACAGATACGCAGTATTTT
>TRBD2|TRBV5-4|TRBJ2-2|NA
CASSLGTSGRRVGELFF
TGTGCCAGCAGCTTGGGGACTAGCGGGAGAAGAGTCGGGGAGCTGTTTTTT
>TRBD1|TRBV27|TRBJ2-7|NA
CASSARQGLYEQYF
TGTGCCAGCAGTGCCCGACAGGGTCTCTACGAGCAGTACTTC
>NA|TRBV30|TRBJ2-5|NA
CAWSVGVGLYAQYF
TGTGCCTGGAGTGTAGGGGTAGGGTTGTACGCCCAGTACTTC
>NA|TRBV13|TRBJ2-7|NA
CASSLGGQGGYEQYF
TGTGCCAGCAGCTTAGGCGGGCAGGGTGGCTACGAGCAGTACTTC
>TRBD1|TRBV2|TRBJ1-4|NA
CASSEASTGVGEKLFF
TGTGCCAGCAGTGAAGCGTCTACAGGGGTAGGCGAAAAACTGTTTTTT
>NA|TRBV5-4|TRBJ2-5|NA
CASSLAGGTQYF
TGTGCCAGCAGCTTGGCAGGAGGGACCCAGTACTTC
>NA|TRBV6-5|TRBJ2-7|few
CASRGGATYEQYF
TGTGCCAGCCGTGGGGGGGCCACCTACGAGCAGTACTTC
>TRBD1|TRBV27|TRBJ1-1|NA
CASSPQTGSTAFF
TGTGCCAGCAGTCCCCAGACAGGGTCAACGGCTTTCTTT
>TRBD2|TRBV4-1|TRBJ2-3|few
CASSRLAGGGSSTDTQYF
TGCGCCAGCAGCCGCCTAGCGGGGGGAGGATCTAGCACAGATACGCAGTATTTT
>TRBD1|TRBV11-2|TRBJ2-1|few
CASSLDQNRGEQFF
TGTGCCAGCAGCTTAGACCAGAACAGGGGGGAGCAGTTCTTC
>NA|TRBV2|TRBJ2-7|NA
CASVSGINSYEQYF
TGTGCCAGCGTTTCCGGGATAAATTCCTACGAGCAGTACTTC
>NA|TRBV15|TRBJ1-2|NA
CATSSAGYGYTF
TGTGCCACCAGCAGCGCCGGGTATGGCTACACCTTC
>TRBD2|TRBV7-6|TRBJ2-5|once
CASSLAGTSGRGETQYF
TGTGCCAGCAGCTTAGCCGGGACTAGCGGGAGGGGAGAGACCCAGTACTTC
>NA|TRBV19|TRBJ1-5|NA
CASSIRQDSNQPQHF
TGTGCCAGTAGTATAAGACAGGATAGCAATCAGCCCCAGCATTTT
>NA|TRBV5-6|TRBJ1-4|NA
CASSLRMASNEKLFF
TGTGCCAGCAGCTTGCGTATGGCCTCTAATGAAAAACTGTTTTTT
>TRBD1|TRBV9|TRBJ1-3|NA
CASSLGTGRNTIYF
TGTGCCAGCAGTCTAGGGACAGGGAGAAACACCATATATTTT
>NA|TRBV6-6|TRBJ1-1|once
CASSFGVFSEAFF
TGTGCCAGCAGTTTCGGAGTTTTCTCTGAAGCTTTCTTT
>TRBD2|TRBV5-1|TRBJ2-7|NA
CASSLTSGKAYEQYF
TGCGCCAGCAGCCTAACTAGCGGGAAGGCCTACGAGCAGTACTTC
>NA|TRBV28|TRBJ1-2|NA
CASRRTAQKNYGYTF
TGTGCCAGCCGTAGGACAGCACAAAAGAACTATGGCTACACCTTC
>NA|TRBV4-3|TRBJ2-7|NA
CASSQGGGEQYF
TGCGCCAGCAGCCAAGGCGGAGGGGAGCAGTACTTC
>NA|TRBV5-5|TRBJ1-5|NA
CASSLTGVGNQPQHF
TGTGCCAGCAGCTTAACGGGGGTGGGCAATCAGCCCCAGCATTTT
>TRBD2|TRBV29-1|TRBJ2-1|NA
CSVEGGERGASYNEQFF
TGCAGCGTTGAGGGGGGGGAGCGGGGGGCTTCCTACAATGAGCAGTTCTTC
>TRBD1|TRBV9|TRBJ1-3|NA
CASSAGTAGNTIYF
TGTGCCAGCAGCGCCGGGACAGCCGGAAACACCATATATTTT
>TRBD1|TRBV15|TRBJ1-1|NA
CATSSGTVNTEAFF
TGTGCCACCAGCAGCGGGACAGTTAACACTGAAGCTTTCTTT
>TRBD1|TRBV15|TRBJ1-1|NA
CATSRATGGTEAFF
TGTGCCACCAGCAGAGCTACAGGGGGCACTGAAGCTTTCTTT